A single sample is the source of the 8 T cell receptor beta chains below, sequenced in a study of blood T cell repertoires in COVID-19. Sequencing used immunoSEQ multiplex PCR; TCRdb keeps in-frame clones, though not all of them. The table shows 150,000 to 200,000 clones, with more than 85% occurring only once. Material: peripheral blood. Receptors originate from a woman in her sixties or seventies with COVID-19, enrolled during active disease.

The chain has TRBV19 and TRBJ2-3; 8 bases are shared with TRBD1. Unmatched junction bases numbered 8, after V lost 7 bases and J lost 2 bases. The CDR3 is 15 residues long. The germline gives CDR1 LNHDA, CDR2 SQIVND (reference sequence). DNA of the CDR3: TGTGCCAGTACCCGGACAGGGTCAGCCACAGATACGCAGTATTTT. It codes for CASTRTGSATDTQYF.

The gene calls are TRBV7-3 and TRBJ2-1, with 7 bases matching TRBD1. Germline lookup yields CDR1 SGHTA and CDR2 FQGTGA. J lost 2 bases, V lost 3 bases, and 10 bases had no gene match. This CDR3 region has 17 residues. DNA of the CDR3: TGTGCCAGCAGCTTGGAACAGGGGAGAGCCCCCTACAATGAGCAGTTCTTC. This sequence encodes CASSLEQGRAPYNEQFF.

The V call is TRBV20-1, the J call TRBJ2-5; 8 nucleotides line up with TRBD2. CDR3 length: 15 residues. Trimming at V came to 3 bases and at J to 3 bases, leaving 9 bases not matched to a gene. CDR1 and CDR2 (germline): DFQATT, SNEGSKA (reference sequence). CDR3: CSASWDPGLEETQYF. As DNA, the CDR3 is TGCAGTGCTAGTTGGGACCCGGGACTAGAAGAGACCCAGTACTTC.

The chain combines TRBV7-6 with TRBJ2-2, with a possible D match to TRBD2 (6 bases). The CDR3 extends over 15 amino acids. Trimming stripped 3 bases from V and 2 bases from J, with 10 bases between. Germline CDR1 is SGHVS and CDR2 is FNYEAQ. The DNA of the CDR3 is TGTGCCAGCAGCTTGTCGGGAGTCAACACCGGGGAGCTGTTTTTT. Translating gives CASSLSGVNTGELFF.

The genes are TRBV7-2 and TRBJ2-5; 10 bases line up with TRBD2. V trimming: 4 bases; J trimming: 2 bases; junction bases outside the gene matches: 7. This CDR3 spans 16 amino acids. CDR1 SGHTA and CDR2 FQGNSA come from the germline V gene. CDR3 region: CASSSYIAGGQETQYF. As DNA, the CDR3 is TGTGCCAGCAGCTCATACATAGCGGGGGGACAAGAGACCCAGTACTTC.

The chain has TRBV5-1 and TRBJ2-3; 7 bases map to TRBD1. The V segment lost 3 bases and the J segment 4 bases; nucleotides outside the gene matches: 2. Germline V lookup: CDR1 SGHRS, CDR2 YFSETQ. CDR3 length: 13 residues. This CDR3 reads CASSSTGADTQYF. CDR3 nucleotides: TGCGCCAGCAGCTCTACAGGGGCAGATACGCAGTATTTT.

The chain carries TRBV7-9 and TRBJ1-2; D is uncertain. Germline values: CDR1 SEHNR, CDR2 FQNEAQ (reference sequence). The length of the CDR3 is 16 residues. V was shortened by 1 base and J by 0 bases, with 12 bases between the two germline ends. The CDR3 loop is CASSLGSAYANYGYTF. DNA for the CDR3: TGTGCCAGCAGCTTAGGGAGCGCCTACGCTAACTATGGCTACACCTTC.

V is TRBV4-1 and J is TRBJ1-1; D call uncertain. The germline V and J ends were trimmed by 3 bases and 2 bases, with 13 bases remaining between them. The CDR3 loop spans 15 amino acids. Germline V CDR1 and CDR2: MGHRA, YSYEKL. Here the CDR3 reads CASSQAEGFNTEAFF. The CDR3 bases are TGCGCCAGCAGCCAGGCCGAGGGATTCAACACTGAAGCTTTCTTT.